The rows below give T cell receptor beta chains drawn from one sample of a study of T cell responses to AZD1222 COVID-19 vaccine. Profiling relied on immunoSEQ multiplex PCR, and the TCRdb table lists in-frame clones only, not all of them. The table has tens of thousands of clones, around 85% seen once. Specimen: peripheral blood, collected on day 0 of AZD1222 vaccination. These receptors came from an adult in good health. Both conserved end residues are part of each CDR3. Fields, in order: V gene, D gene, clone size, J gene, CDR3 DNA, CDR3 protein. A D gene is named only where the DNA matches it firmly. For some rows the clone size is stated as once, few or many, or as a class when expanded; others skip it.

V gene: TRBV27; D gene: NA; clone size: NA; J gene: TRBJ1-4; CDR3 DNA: TGTGCCAGCAGTTTTCAGGCTGGGGAAAAACTGTTTTTT; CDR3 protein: CASSFQAGEKLFF
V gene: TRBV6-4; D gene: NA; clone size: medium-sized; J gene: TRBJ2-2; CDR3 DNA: TGTGCCAGCAGTGACAGGGACACCGGGGAGCTGTTTTTT; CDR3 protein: CASSDRDTGELFF
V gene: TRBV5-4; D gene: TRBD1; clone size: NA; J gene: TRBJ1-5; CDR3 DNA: TGTGCCAGCAGCCAGGGGGGTGGCAATCAGCCCCAGCATTTT; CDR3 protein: CASSQGGGNQPQHF
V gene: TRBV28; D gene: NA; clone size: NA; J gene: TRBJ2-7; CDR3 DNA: TGTGCCAGCAGTTTATCTGAGGGTACCTACGAGCAGTACTTC; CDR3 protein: CASSLSEGTYEQYF
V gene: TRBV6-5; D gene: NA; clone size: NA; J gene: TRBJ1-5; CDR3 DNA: TGTGCCAGCACGGGCATGAATCAGCCCCAGCATTTT; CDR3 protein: CASTGMNQPQHF
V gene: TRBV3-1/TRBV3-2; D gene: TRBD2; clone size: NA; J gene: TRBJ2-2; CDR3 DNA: TGTGCCAGCAGCCAATATGGAGCGGGGACGGGCAACACCGGGGAGCTGTTTTTT; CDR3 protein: CASSQYGAGTGNTGELFF
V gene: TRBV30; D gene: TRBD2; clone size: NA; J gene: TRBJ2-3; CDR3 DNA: TGTGCCTGGGCAGGGGCTAGCGGGAGGTATACGCAGTATTTT; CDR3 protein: CAWAGASGRYTQYF
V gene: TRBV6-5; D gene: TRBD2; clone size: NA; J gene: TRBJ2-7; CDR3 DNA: TGTGCCAGCAGTTACTCGTATCGGGAGGTGACCTACGAGCAGTACTTC; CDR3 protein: CASSYSYREVTYEQYF
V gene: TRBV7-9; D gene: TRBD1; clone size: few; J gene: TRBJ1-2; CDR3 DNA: TGTGCCAGCAGCCTCCAAGCAGACAGGGAGGGCTACACCTTC; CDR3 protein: CASSLQADREGYTF
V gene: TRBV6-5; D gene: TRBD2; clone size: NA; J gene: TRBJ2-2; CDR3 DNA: TGTGCCAGCAGTTACTCTACTAGCGGGAGCACCGGGGAGCTGTTTTTT; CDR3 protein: CASSYSTSGSTGELFF
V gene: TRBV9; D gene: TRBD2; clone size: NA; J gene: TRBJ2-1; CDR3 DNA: TGTGCCAGCAGCGTAGTAGCGGGAGGGCCGGGTGAGCAGTTCTTC; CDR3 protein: CASSVVAGGPGEQFF
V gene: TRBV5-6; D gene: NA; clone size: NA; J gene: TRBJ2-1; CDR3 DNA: TGTGCCAGCAGCTTCCCCCAGGGTAGTACCTACAATGAGCAGTTCTTC; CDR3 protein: CASSFPQGSTYNEQFF
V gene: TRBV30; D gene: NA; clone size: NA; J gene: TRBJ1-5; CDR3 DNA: TGTGCCTGGAGTACAGCCAATCAGCCCCAGCATTTT; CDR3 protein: CAWSTANQPQHF
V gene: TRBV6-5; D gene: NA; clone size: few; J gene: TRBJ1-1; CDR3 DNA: TGTGCCAGCAGTTACGCCAGAGGGAACACTGAAGCTTTCTTT; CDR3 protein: CASSYARGNTEAFF
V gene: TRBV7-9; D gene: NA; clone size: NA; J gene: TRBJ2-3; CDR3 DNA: TGTGCCAGCAGCTTAGCCATGACCGCTCCGGATACGCAGTATTTT; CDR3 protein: CASSLAMTAPDTQYF
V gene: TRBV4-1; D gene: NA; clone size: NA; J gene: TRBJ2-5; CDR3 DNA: TGCGCCAGCAGCCAAGACAACTGTCAGGCAGAAGAGACCCAGTACTTC; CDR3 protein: CASSQDNCQAEETQYF
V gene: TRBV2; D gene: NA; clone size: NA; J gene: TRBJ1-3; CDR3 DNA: TGTGCCAGCATTTGGGACCCAACGGGCTCTGGAAACACCATATATTTT; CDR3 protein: CASIWDPTGSGNTIYF
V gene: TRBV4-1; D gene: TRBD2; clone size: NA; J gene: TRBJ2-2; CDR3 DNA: TGCGCCAGCAGCCCCACGAGACTAGCTGGGAGGACCGGGGAGCTGTTTTTT; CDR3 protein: CASSPTRLAGRTGELFF
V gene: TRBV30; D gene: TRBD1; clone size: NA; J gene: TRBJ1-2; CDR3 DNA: TGTGCCTGGAATAACAGGGGGCAGGGAGGCTACACCTTC; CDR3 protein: CAWNNRGQGGYTF
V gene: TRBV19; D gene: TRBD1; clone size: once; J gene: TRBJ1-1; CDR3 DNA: TGTGCCAGTAGCGACAGGGTGTTAACTGAAGCTTTCTTT; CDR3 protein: CASSDRVLTEAFF
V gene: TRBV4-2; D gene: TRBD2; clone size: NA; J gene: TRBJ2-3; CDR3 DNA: TGTGCCAGCAGCCATGAGACTAGCGGGAGTTTCCAAGATACGCAGTATTTT; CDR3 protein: CASSHETSGSFQDTQYF
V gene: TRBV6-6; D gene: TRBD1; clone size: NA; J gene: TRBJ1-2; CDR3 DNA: TGTGCCAGCAGACCCGGGACAGCTAACTATGGCTACACCTTC; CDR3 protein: CASRPGTANYGYTF
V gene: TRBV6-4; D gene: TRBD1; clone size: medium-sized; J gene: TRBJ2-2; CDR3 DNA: TGTGCCAGCAGTGTGCAGGGGGCGAACACCGGGGAGCTGTTTTTT; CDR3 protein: CASSVQGANTGELFF
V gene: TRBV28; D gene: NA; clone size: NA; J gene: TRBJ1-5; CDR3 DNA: TGTGCCAGCAGTTTCGGGGCGGGGTGGAATCAGCCCCAGCATTTT; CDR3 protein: CASSFGAGWNQPQHF
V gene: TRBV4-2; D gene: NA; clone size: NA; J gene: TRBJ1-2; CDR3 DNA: TGTGCCAGCAGCCAGCGGGACACGGATTACACCTTC; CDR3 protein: CASSQRDTDYTF
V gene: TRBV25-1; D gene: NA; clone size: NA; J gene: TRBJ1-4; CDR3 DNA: TGTGCCAGTAGACCGGGGACCTCAACTAATGAAAAACTGTTTTTT; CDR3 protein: CASRPGTSTNEKLFF
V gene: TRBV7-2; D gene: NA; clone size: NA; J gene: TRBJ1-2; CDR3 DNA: TGTGCCAGCAGCTTAGGGCAGGGTTTGGGCTACACCTTC; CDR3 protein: CASSLGQGLGYTF
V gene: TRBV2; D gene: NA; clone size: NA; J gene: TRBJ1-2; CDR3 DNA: TGTGCCAGCAGTGAAACCGGGCCCCGGGAGAACGGCTACACCTTC; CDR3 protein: CASSETGPRENGYTF
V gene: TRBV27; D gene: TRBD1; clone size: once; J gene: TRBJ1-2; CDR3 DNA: TGTGCCAGCAGTACAGACAGGGGGCGCTTTAGTGGCTACACCTTC; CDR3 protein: CASSTDRGRFSGYTF
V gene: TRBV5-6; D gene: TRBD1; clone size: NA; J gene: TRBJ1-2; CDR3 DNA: TGTGCCAGCCGTGGGACAGGGGAAAGCTATGGCTACACCTTC; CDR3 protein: CASRGTGESYGYTF
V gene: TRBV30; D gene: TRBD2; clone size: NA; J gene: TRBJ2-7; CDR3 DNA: TGTGCCTGGAGAGGGGGACTAGCGGGAATTTACGAGCAGTACTTC; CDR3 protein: CAWRGGLAGIYEQYF
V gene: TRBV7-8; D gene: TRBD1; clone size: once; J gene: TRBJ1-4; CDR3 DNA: TGTGCCAGCAGCTTCGACAGGGATTGGGAGGGGAATGAAAAACTGTTTTTT; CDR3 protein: CASSFDRDWEGNEKLFF
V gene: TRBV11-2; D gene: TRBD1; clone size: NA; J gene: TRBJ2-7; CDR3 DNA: TGTGCCAGCAGCCATGGACAGGGCTGTGGGTACGAGCAGTACTTC; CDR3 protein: CASSHGQGCGYEQYF
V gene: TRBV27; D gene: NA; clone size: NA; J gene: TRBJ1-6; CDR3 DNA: TGTGCCAGCAGTTTAATGCGTGGGGGGTCCCGCGTTAATTCACCCCTCCACTTT; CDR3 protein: CASSLMRGGSRVNSPLHF
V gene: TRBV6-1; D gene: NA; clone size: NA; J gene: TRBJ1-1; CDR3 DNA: TGTGCCAGCAGTGAAAGGGCTCGGGGTGAAGCTTTCTTT; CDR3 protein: CASSERARGEAFF
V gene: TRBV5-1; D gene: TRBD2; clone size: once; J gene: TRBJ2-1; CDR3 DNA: TGCGCCAGCAGCCTGGTAGCGGGGGGGTACAATGAGCAGTTCTTC; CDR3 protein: CASSLVAGGYNEQFF
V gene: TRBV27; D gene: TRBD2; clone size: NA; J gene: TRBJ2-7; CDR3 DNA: TGTGCCAGCAGTCTCGGACTAGCGGGGAGCTCCTACGAGCAGTACTTC; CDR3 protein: CASSLGLAGSSYEQYF
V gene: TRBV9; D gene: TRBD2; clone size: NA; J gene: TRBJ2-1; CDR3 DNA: TGTGCCAGCAGCGTAGAAGCGGGAGGCTTTTTTGAGCAGTTCTTC; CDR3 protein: CASSVEAGGFFEQFF
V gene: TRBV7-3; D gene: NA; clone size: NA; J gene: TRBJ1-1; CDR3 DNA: TGTGCCAGCAGCCTGACAGCAGACACTGAAGCTTTCTTT; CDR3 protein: CASSLTADTEAFF
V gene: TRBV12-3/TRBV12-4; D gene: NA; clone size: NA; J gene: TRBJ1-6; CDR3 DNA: TGTGCCAGCAGCCTCACAGGAGATTCACCCCTCCACTTT; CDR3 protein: CASSLTGDSPLHF
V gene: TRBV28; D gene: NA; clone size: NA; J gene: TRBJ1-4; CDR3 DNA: TGTGCCAGCAGTTCTCGCGGACAGCAGGCACTGTTTTTT; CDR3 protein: CASSSRGQQALFF
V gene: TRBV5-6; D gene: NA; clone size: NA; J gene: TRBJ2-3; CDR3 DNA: TGTGCCAGCAGGTTCCAAGATACGCAGTATTTT; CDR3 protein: CASRFQDTQYF
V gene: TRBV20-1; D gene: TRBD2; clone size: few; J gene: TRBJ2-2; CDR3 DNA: TGCAGTGCTAGTGGACTAGCGGGCCTAAACACCGGGGAGCTGTTTTTT; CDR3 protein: CSASGLAGLNTGELFF
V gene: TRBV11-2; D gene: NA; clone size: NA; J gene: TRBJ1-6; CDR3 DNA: TGTGCCAGCAGCCCATCTGCAGGGCTTCCCCTCCACTTT; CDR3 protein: CASSPSAGLPLHF
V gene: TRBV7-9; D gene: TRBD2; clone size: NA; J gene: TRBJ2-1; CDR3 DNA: TGTGCCAGCAGCTTACGCGGGAGTAACAATGAGCAGTTCTTC; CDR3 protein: CASSLRGSNNEQFF